The present TCR beta chain was sequenced within a study of persistence of HIV-infected CD4 T cells. For the study at large: Up to about 180 mL blood was drawn at multiple time points; a couple of donors had single-time leukapheresis.

Germline lookup yields CDR1 LNHDA and CDR2 SQIVND (reference sequence). V was clipped by 7 bases and J by 2 bases, with 16 bases between them. The CDR3 totals 15 residues. Overlapping HIV-1 Gag 15-mer peptides at roughly 1 ug per peptide per mL were used. CD4+ T cells upregulating both CD40 ligand and CD69 were sorted as responding cells. PBMCs were depleted of CD8+ T cells before stimulation. The immunoSEQ assay was version 4, run in survey mode. Clones were read by immunoSEQ multiplex PCR, and TCRdb kept only the in-frame ones, dropping some. The profile shows tens of thousands of clones, less than 85% of them singletons. In this sample, this clone turned up a few times. Its matching antigen is unknown.

The sequence derives from an adult man with HIV who was CMV-seropositive. This sample comprised CD4+ T cells sorted from PBMCs after roughly 19-hour stimulation, obtained from a patient who received antiretroviral therapy. The chain is built from TRBV19 and TRBJ2-3; a possible D gene is TRBD2 (5 bases). This CDR3 is CASNPVGEPTDTQYF. In DNA form, the CDR3 reads TGTGCCAGTAACCCCGTCGGGGAGCCCACAGATACGCAGTATTTT.